This T cell receptor (beta chain) comes out of a study of CD8+CD57+ T cells in acquired aplastic anemia. Study overall: Sorted CD4+ and CD8+ cells gave a mean 3.2 ug DNA, range about 0.19 to 27.4 ug.

Patients chosen for sequencing had CD8+CD57+ cells that had expanded, as shown by flow cytometry. As a group, the patients uniformly had severe acquired aplastic anemia. Blood samples were obtained from patients who had received no prior therapy. A word on this clonotype: The antigen is undetermined.

The V and J ends lost 4 bases and 1 base, in that order; junction bases with no gene match: 4. This CDR3 region has 15 residues. Germline V gene lookup returns CDR1 LNHDA and CDR2 SQIVND (reference sequence). General observations from the study: Patients and controls shared 25 to 35 CD8+ CDR3 sequences, highly expressed in patients.

CDR3 and TCR beta VDJ profiling relied on genomic DNA as the template. TCRdb re-called the reads through MiXCR, storing one row per CDR3 protein. The sample holds about 160,000 distinct CDR3 sequences; approximately 51% are singletons and the top ten take 3.2%. This receptor was identified in a human donor with aplastic anemia. This chain links TRBV19 with TRBJ1-3; 7 nucleotides match TRBD1. The sequencing input was sorted CD4+, CD8+, or CD8+CD57+ T cells (not recorded which) from PBMCs. The CDR3 DNA follows: TGTGCCAGTAGTACCCAGGACAGGTCTGGAAACACCATATATTTT. Translating it yields CASSTQDRSGNTIYF. The full variable domain, completed using reference TRBV19 and TRBJ1-3, is DGGITQSPKYLFRKEGQNVTLSCEQNLNHDAMYWYRQDPGQGLRLIYYSQIVNDFQKGDIAEGYSVSREKKESFPLTVTSAQKNPTAFYLCASSTQDRSGNTIYFGEGSWLTVV.